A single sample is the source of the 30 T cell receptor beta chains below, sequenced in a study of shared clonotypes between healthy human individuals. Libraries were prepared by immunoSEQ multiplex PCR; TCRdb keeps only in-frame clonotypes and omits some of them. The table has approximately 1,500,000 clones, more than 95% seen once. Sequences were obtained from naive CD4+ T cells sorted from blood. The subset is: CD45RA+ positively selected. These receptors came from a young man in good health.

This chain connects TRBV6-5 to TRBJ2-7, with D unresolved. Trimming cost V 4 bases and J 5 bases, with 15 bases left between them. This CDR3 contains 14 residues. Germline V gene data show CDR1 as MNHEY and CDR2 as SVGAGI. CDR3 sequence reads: CASSSTLWADEQYF. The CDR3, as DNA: TGTGCCAGCAGTTCAACCCTGTGGGCCGACGAGCAGTACTTC.

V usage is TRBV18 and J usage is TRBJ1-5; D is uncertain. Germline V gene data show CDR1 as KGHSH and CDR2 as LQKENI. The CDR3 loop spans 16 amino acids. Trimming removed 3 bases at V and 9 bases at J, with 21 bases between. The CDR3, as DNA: TGTGCCAGCTCACCTGATCGGACGGCTGGTGTTTGGCCCCAGCATTTT. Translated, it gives CASSPDRTAGVWPQHF.

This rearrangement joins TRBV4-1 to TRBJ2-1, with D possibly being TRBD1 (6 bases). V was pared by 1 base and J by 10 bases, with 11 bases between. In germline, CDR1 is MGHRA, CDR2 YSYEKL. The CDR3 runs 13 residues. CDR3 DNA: TGCGCCAGCAGCCAAGTAAGGACAGCAGAGCAGTTCTTC. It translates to CASSQVRTAEQFF.

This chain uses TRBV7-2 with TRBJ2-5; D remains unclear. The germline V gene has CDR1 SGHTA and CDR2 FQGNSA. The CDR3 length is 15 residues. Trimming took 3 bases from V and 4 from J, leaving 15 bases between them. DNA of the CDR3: TGTGCCAGCAGCTTCAGCATTAGCACTCTAGAGACCCAGTACTTC. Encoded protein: CASSFSISTLETQYF.

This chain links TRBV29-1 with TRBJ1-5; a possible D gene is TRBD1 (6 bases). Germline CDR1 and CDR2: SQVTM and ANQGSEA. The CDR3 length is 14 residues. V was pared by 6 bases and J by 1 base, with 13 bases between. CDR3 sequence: CSVAGAGSNQPQHF. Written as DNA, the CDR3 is TGCAGCGTAGCGGGGGCAGGAAGCAATCAGCCCCAGCATTTT.

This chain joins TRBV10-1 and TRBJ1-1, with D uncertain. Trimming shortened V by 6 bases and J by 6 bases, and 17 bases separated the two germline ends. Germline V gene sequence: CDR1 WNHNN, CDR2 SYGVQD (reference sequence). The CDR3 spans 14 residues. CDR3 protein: CASRSFRHDAEAFF. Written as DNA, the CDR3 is TGCGCCAGCAGGAGTTTTCGGCACGATGCTGAAGCTTTCTTT.

For the CDR3, the DNA is TGCAGCGCCGGGGGGTCTAGCGGTTACAATGAGCAGTTCTTC. This sequence encodes CSAGGSSGYNEQFF. The rearrangement joins TRBV29-1 to TRBJ2-1, with TRBD2 identical over 7 bases. CDR3 length equals 14 residues. V shed 7 bases, J shed 4 bases, and the junction held 10 bases outside the gene matches. Germline V gene sequence: CDR1 SQVTM, CDR2 ANQGSEA.

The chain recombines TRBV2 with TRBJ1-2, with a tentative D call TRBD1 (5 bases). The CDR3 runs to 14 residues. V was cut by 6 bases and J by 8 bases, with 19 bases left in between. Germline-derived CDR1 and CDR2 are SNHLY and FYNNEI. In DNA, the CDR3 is TGTGCCAGCAGGGGACTTCTGCCAAGTAAAGGCTACACCTTC. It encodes CASRGLLPSKGYTF.

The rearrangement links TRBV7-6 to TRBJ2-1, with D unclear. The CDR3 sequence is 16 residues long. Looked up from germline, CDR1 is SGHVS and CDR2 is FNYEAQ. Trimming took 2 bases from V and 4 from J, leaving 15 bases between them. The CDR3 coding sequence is TGTGCCAGCAGCTTACCTTGGTCACAGCCATACAATGAGCAGTTCTTC. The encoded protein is CASSLPWSQPYNEQFF.

CDR3 loop: CASSWTGGGETQYF. Written as DNA, the CDR3 is TGCGCCAGCAGCTGGACAGGGGGCGGCGAGACCCAGTACTTC. The chain is built from TRBV5-1 and TRBJ2-5, with 11 positions matching TRBD1. The V gene's germline CDR1 is SGHRS and CDR2 YFSETQ. The CDR3 has 14 amino acids. The ends lost 3 bases at V and 5 bases at J; junction bases unmatched: 3.

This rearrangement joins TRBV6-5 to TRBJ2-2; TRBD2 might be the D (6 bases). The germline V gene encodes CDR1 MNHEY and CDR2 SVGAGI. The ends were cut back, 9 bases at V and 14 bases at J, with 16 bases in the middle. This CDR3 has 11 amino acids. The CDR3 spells CASRRDSQLFF. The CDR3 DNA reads TGTGCCAGTCGCCGGGACTCTCAACTGTTTTTT.

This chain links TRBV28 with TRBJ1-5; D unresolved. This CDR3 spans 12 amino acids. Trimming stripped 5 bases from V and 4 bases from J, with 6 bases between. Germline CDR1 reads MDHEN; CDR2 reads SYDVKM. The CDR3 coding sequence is TGTGCCAGCAGTGATGGTAATCAGCCCCAGCATTTT. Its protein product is CASSDGNQPQHF.

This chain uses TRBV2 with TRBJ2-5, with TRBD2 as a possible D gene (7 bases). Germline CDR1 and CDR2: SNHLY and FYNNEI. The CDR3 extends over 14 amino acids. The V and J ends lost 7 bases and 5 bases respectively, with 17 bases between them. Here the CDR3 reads CASTWGGPAETQYF. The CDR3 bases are TGTGCCAGCACCTGGGGGGGGCCGGCGGAGACCCAGTACTTC.

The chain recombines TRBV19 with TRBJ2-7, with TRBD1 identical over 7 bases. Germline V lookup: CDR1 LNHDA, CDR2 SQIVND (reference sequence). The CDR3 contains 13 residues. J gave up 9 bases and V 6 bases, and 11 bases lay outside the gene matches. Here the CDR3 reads CASSGDRVGRQYF. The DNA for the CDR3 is TGTGCCAGTAGCGGTGACAGGGTCGGAAGGCAGTACTTC.

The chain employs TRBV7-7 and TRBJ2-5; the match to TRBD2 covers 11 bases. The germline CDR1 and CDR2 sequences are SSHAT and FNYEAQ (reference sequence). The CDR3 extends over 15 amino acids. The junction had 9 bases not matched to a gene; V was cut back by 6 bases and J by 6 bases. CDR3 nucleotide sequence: TGTGCCAGCAGTCCGACTAGCGGGAACCCAAAGACCCAGTACTTC. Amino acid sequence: CASSPTSGNPKTQYF.

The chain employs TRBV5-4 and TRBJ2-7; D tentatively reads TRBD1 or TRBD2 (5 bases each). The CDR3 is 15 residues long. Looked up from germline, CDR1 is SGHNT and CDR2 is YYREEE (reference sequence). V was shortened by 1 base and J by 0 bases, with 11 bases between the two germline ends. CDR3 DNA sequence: TGTGCCAGCAGCTTGAGGGACGGCAGCTCCTACGAGCAGTACTTC. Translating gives CASSLRDGSSYEQYF.

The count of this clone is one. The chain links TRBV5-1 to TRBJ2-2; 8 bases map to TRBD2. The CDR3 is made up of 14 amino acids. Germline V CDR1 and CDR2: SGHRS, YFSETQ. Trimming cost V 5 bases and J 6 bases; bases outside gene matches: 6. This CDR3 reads CASRASGRPGELFF. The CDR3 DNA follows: TGCGCCAGCAGAGCAAGCGGGAGACCCGGGGAGCTGTTTTTT.

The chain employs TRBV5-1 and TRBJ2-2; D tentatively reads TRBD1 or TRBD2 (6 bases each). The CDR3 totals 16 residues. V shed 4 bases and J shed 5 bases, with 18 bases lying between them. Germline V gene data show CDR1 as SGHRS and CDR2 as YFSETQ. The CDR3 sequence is CASSTVPGARTGELFF. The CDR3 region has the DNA TGCGCCAGCAGCACCGTACCGGGGGCGCGGACCGGGGAGCTGTTTTTT.

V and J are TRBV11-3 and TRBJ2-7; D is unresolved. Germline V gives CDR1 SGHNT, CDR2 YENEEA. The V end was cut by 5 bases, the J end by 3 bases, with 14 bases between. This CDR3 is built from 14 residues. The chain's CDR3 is CASSPSPRSYEQYF. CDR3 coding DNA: TGTGCCAGCAGCCCTTCCCCTCGGAGCTACGAGCAGTACTTC.

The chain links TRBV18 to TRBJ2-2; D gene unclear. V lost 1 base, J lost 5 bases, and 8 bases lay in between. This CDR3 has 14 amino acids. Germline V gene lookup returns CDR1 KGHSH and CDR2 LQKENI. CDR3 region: CASSPQAKTGELFF. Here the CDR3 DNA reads TGTGCCAGCTCACCACAGGCTAAAACCGGGGAGCTGTTTTTT.

This CDR3 reads CASSAPPPGLITDTQYF. CDR3 sequence (DNA): TGTGCCAGCAGTGCCCCCCCGCCGGGACTCATCACAGATACGCAGTATTTT. The V gene is TRBV28, the J gene TRBJ2-3; possible D gene TRBD2, 6 bases. V lost 5 bases to trimming and J lost 2 bases, with 20 bases between them. Per germline, CDR1 MDHEN and CDR2 SYDVKM. The CDR3 sequence is 17 residues long.

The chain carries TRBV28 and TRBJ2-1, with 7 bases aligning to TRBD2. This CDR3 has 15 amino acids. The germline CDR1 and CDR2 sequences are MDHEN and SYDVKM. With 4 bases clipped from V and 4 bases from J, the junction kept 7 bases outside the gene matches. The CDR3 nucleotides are TGTGCCAGCAGTTCGGGCGGGAGTAGTTACAATGAGCAGTTCTTC. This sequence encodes CASSSGGSSYNEQFF.

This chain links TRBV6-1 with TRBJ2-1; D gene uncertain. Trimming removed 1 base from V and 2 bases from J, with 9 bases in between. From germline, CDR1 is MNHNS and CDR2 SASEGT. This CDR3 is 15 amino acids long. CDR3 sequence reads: CASSEVLSTYNEQFF. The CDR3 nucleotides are TGTGCCAGCAGTGAAGTGTTGAGTACCTACAATGAGCAGTTCTTC.

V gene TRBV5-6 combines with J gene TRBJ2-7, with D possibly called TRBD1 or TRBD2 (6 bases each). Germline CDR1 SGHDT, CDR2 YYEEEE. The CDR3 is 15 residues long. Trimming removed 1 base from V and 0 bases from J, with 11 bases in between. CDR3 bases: TGTGCCAGCAGCTTGAAGGGGGGAAGCTCCTACGAGCAGTACTTC. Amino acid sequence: CASSLKGGSSYEQYF.

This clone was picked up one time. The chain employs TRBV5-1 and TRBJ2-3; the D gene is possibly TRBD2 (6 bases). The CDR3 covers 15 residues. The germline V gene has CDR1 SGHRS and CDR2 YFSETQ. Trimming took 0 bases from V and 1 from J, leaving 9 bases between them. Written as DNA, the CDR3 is TGCGCCAGCAGCTTGGGCGGGGCCCGCACAGATACGCAGTATTTT. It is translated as CASSLGGARTDTQYF.

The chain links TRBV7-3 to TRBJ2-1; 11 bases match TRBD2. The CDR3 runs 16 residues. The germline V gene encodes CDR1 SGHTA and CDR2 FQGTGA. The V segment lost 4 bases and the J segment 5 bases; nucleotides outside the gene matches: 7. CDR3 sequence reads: CASSSIAGGPNNEQFF. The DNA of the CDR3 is TGTGCCAGCAGCTCCATAGCGGGAGGGCCAAACAATGAGCAGTTCTTC.

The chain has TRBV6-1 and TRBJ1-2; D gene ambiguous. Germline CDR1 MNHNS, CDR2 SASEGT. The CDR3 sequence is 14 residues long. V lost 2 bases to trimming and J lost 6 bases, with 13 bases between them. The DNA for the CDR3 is TGTGCCAGCAGTGAACTTCGTTCCTTTGATGGCTACACCTTC. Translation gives CASSELRSFDGYTF.

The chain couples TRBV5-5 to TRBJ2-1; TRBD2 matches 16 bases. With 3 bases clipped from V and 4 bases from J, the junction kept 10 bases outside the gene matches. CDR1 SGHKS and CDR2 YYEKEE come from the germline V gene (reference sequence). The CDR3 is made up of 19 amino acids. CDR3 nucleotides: TGTGCCAGCAGCTCGGGACTAGCGGGAGGGCCCCCGACTTACAATGAGCAGTTCTTC. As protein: CASSSGLAGGPPTYNEQFF.

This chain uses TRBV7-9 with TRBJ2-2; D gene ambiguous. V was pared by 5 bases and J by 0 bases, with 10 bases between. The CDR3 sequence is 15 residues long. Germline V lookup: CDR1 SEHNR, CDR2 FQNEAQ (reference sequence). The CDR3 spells CASSLQLSNTGELFF. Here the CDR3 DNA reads TGTGCCAGCAGCCTCCAACTCTCGAACACCGGGGAGCTGTTTTTT.

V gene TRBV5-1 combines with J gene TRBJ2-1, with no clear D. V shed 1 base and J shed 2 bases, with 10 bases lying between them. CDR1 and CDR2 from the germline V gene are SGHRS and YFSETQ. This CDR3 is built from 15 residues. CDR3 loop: CASSLTQAAYNEQFF. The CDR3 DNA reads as TGCGCCAGCAGCTTGACCCAGGCCGCCTACAATGAGCAGTTCTTC. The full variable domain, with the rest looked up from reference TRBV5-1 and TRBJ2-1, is KAGVTQTPRYLIKTRGQQVTLSCSPISGHRSVSWYQQTPGQGLQFLFEYFSETQRNKGNFPGRFSGRQFSNSRSEMNVSTLELGDSALYLCASSLTQAAYNEQFFGPGTRLTVL.